This TCR beta chain was identified during a study of blood T cell repertoires in COVID-19. At the level of the study: COVID-19 samples from acute and convalescent phases originated in the United States, Italy and Spain. The analysed material was cDNA or gDNA that came from T cells, B-cell-depleted T cells, or PBMCs.

The ends lost 5 bases at V and 8 bases at J; junction bases unmatched: 10. CDR3 length equals 14 residues. Germline V gene sequence: CDR1 KGHDR, CDR2 SFDVKD. Authors' data handling: Nucleated cell counts were estimated from reference gene primer amplification. Sequenced by immunoSEQ multiplex PCR; TCRdb stores in-frame clones only, minus some. That table is the source of V, J and clone size, and D and trimming were worked out from the DNA. The sample holds around 120,000 clones; roughly 83% are singletons and the top ten take approximately 3.9%. The sequence derives from an elderly woman with acute or convalescent COVID-19. The sequenced sample was peripheral blood. The chain recombines TRBV24-1 with TRBJ1-2; 7 nucleotides match TRBD1. CDR3 loop: CATSAPNRGAGYTF. The CDR3, as DNA: TGTGCCACCAGTGCCCCCAACAGGGGTGCGGGCTACACCTTC.